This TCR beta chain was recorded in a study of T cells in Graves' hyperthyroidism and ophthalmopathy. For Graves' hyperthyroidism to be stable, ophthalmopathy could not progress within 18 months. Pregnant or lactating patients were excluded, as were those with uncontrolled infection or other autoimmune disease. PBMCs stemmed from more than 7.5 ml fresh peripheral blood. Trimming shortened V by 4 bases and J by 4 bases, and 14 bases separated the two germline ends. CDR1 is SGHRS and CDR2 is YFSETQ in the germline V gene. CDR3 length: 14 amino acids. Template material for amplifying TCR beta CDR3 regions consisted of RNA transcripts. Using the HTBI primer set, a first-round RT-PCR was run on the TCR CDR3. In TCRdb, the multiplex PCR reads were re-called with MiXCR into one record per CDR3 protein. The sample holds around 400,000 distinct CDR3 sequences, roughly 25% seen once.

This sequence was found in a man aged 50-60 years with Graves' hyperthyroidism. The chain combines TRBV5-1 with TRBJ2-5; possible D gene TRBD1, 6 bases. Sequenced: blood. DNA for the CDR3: TGCGCCAGCAGCCCCTCAGGGGTGGGAGAGACCCAGTACTTC. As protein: CASSPSGVGETQYF.